The rows below give T cell receptor beta chains drawn from one sample of a study of identical twins. One entry per CDR3 protein, called by TCRdb with MiXCR from the 5' RACE reads. Of hundreds of thousands of distinct CDR3 sequences listed, around 20% were seen once; the top ten hold approximately 4.5%. The data also belong to a second study, concerning T cells expressing NK-cell markers.

The source material was PBMCs. The receptors were gathered from a woman aged 18-29 years in good health. Each CDR3 is given with its conserved first and last residue. D genes are given only for firm matches. Size values are once, few and many counts, or a class for expanded clones, and some rows have none.

.	TRBJ2-1	.	TRBV11-2	TGTGCCAGCAGCCGCGTCTACAATGAGCAGTTCTTC	CASSRVYNEQFF
.	TRBJ2-3	few	TRBV7-2	TGTGCCAGCAGTCCTTCCCCAGTAGATACGCAGTATTTT	CASSPSPVDTQYF
TRBD1	TRBJ2-7	many	TRBV20-1	TGCAGTGCCCAGACAGGGGGCTCCTACGAGCAGTACTTC	CSAQTGGSYEQYF
TRBD2	TRBJ2-3	.	TRBV5-6	TGTGCCAGCAGGGCCAGCGGGGGGGCTCCAGATACGCAGTATTTT	CASRASGGAPDTQYF
.	TRBJ2-3	.	TRBV25-1	TGTGCCAGCAGTGAGCAGGGGACAAACACAGATACGCAGTATTTT	CASSEQGTNTDTQYF
.	TRBJ2-1	.	TRBV7-8	TGTGCCAGCAGCCCGGCATGGGCAGGGCCGAATGAGCAGTTCTTC	CASSPAWAGPNEQFF
.	TRBJ2-7	few	TRBV12-3/TRBV12-4	TGTGCCAGCAGTTTCGTCCCGTACGAGCAGTACTTC	CASSFVPYEQYF
TRBD2	TRBJ2-1	few	TRBV10-3	TGTGCCATCAGAGGGGACTACATCTACAATGAGCAGTTCTTC	CAIRGDYIYNEQFF
.	TRBJ2-3	.	TRBV7-9	TGTACCAGCAGCTCCACGGGGGGCAGGACAGATACGCAGTATTTT	CTSSSTGGRTDTQYF
TRBD2	TRBJ2-5	few	TRBV10-3	TGTGCCACCGGGGTCGGGAGGGCCGGAGAGACCCAGTACTTC	CATGVGRAGETQYF
TRBD2	TRBJ2-1	.	TRBV5-1	TGCGCCAGCAGCTTTGTGGTAGCGGGATCCAATGAGCAGTTCTTC	CASSFVVAGSNEQFF
.	TRBJ2-4	many	TRBV18	TGTGCCAGCTCATTTACAGGGGCCAAAAACATTCAGTACTTC	CASSFTGAKNIQYF
.	TRBJ2-7	.	TRBV20-1	TGCAGTGCTACTCAGGCGACCCACGAGCAGTACTTC	CSATQATHEQYF
.	TRBJ2-1	.	TRBV7-3	TGTGCCAGCAGCTTAAGTTTCCACAATGAGCAGTTCTTC	CASSLSFHNEQFF
.	TRBJ2-3	.	TRBV28	TGTGCCTGCGCCAGGGGCTGGGGTCCGACAGATACGCAGTATTTT	CACARGWGPTDTQYF
.	TRBJ2-5	few	TRBV10-3	TGTGCCATCAGGGACAGTGTGGGAGAGACCCAGTACTTC	CAIRDSVGETQYF
.	TRBJ2-5	.	TRBV5-4	TGTGCCAGCAGCCTAGCAAGTACAAGGGTAACCCAGTACTTC	CASSLASTRVTQYF
.	TRBJ2-7	.	TRBV11-2	TGTGCCAGCACCCGGGGTCCCTACGAGCAGTACTTC	CASTRGPYEQYF
.	TRBJ1-1	few	TRBV5-1	TGCGCCAGCAGCCGGAGTGGAGGGGTCGCCTTGAACACTGAAGCTTTCTTT	CASSRSGGVALNTEAFF
.	TRBJ2-6	.	TRBV7-9	TGTGCCAGCAGCTACCCCCAAGGGGCCAACGTCCTGACTTTC	CASSYPQGANVLTF
TRBD1	TRBJ1-2	.	TRBV5-1	TGCGCCAGCAGCATAGGTCCGGGACAGGGGACTTCTAGCACCTTC	CASSIGPGQGTSSTF
.	TRBJ1-1	.	TRBV12-3/TRBV12-4	TGTGCCAGCAGTTTACGGATGGGGAACACTGAAGCTTTCTTT	CASSLRMGNTEAFF
TRBD2	TRBJ2-7	.	TRBV20-1	TGCAGTGCTGACCCCGCGGGGGCCTACGAGCAGTACTTC	CSADPAGAYEQYF
.	TRBJ1-1	many	TRBV4-2	TGTGCCAGCAGCCAAGGGGGGGGCTACATGAACACTGAAGCTTTCTTT	CASSQGGGYMNTEAFF
TRBD1	TRBJ2-1	.	TRBV25-1	TGTGCCAGCAGGGACGACAGGGGCTCCTACAATGAGCAGTTCTTC	CASRDDRGSYNEQFF
TRBD2	TRBJ2-7	few	TRBV6-6	TGTGCCAGCAGTTACCTCCTGACTAGCGAAGAGTACTTC	CASSYLLTSEEYF
.	TRBJ2-3	few	TRBV20-1	TGCAGTGCTAGGGGGACTGGGGACATAGATACGCAGTATTTT	CSARGTGDIDTQYF
.	TRBJ2-4	few	TRBV15	TGTGCCACCAGCAGAGGGTTCATTCAGTACTTC	CATSRGFIQYF
.	TRBJ2-1	.	TRBV10-3	TGTGCCATCAGTGGGGGGTTCTACAATGAGCAGTTCTTC	CAISGGFYNEQFF
.	TRBJ2-3	.	TRBV3-1	TGTGCCAGCAGCCGAGACCCTCGAGGTACGCAGTATTTT	CASSRDPRGTQYF
TRBD2	TRBJ2-1	few	TRBV11-3	TGTGCCAGCAGCCTGACTAGCGGGGGGATTTACAATGAGCAGTTCTTC	CASSLTSGGIYNEQFF
.	TRBJ1-5	.	TRBV27	TGTGCCAGCAGTTTATGGGGGAATCGGCCCCAGCATTTT	CASSLWGNRPQHF
.	TRBJ2-5	.	TRBV7-3	TGTGCCAGCAGCTTAACAGGAGGGGCCTTGGAGACCCAGTACTTC	CASSLTGGALETQYF
.	TRBJ1-1	few	TRBV5-1	TGCGCCAGCAGCTTGGGTCCGGGATGGGACACTGAAGCTTTCTTT	CASSLGPGWDTEAFF
.	TRBJ2-7	.	TRBV4-3	TGCGCCAGCAGCCAAGTTAGCGCGAGCTCCTACGAGCAGTACTTC	CASSQVSASSYEQYF
.	TRBJ2-5	.	TRBV7-6	TGTTCCAGCAGCTTAGGGCCCCAACGGGAGACCCAGTACTTC	CSSSLGPQRETQYF
TRBD2	TRBJ2-2	many	TRBV6-5	TGTGCCAGCAGTTATACACTAGCGGGGGTCACCGGGGAGCTGTTTTTT	CASSYTLAGVTGELFF
.	TRBJ2-1	.	TRBV12-3/TRBV12-4	TGTGCCAGCACATCGCCAGGGAGCTCCTACAATGAGCAGTTCTTC	CASTSPGSSYNEQFF
.	TRBJ2-2	.	TRBV6-5	TGTGCCAGCAGTTACTCGCAGCAATCGGCCGGGGAGCTGTTTTTT	CASSYSQQSAGELFF
TRBD2	TRBJ2-2	once	TRBV6-5	TGTGCCAGCAGTTACTCCCCAGGGAGGGCCGGGGAGCTGTTTTTT	CASSYSPGRAGELFF
TRBD2	TRBJ2-1	.	TRBV4-1	TGCGCCAGCAGCCTTCTCCCGGGGGGACTATCTAGCTCCTACAATGAGCAGTTCTTC	CASSLLPGGLSSSYNEQFF
.	TRBJ2-4	few	TRBV18	TGTGCCAGCTCACCCCCGGGGCCGTGGACCAAAAACATTCAGTACTTC	CASSPPGPWTKNIQYF
TRBD1	TRBJ2-3	.	TRBV24-1	TGTGCCACCAGTGATCCGGACAGGGGCACAGATACGCAGTATTTT	CATSDPDRGTDTQYF
TRBD1	TRBJ1-5	.	TRBV19	TGTGCCAGTAGTACGATACAGGGGGCTAGCAATCAGCCCCAGCATTTT	CASSTIQGASNQPQHF
.	TRBJ2-7	.	TRBV20-1	TGCAGTGCTAGACATTTTCCGCGCTACGAGCAGTACTTC	CSARHFPRYEQYF
.	TRBJ2-2	few	TRBV6-5	TGTGCCAGGAGGGTCTTGGGCGGGGAGCTGTTTTTT	CARRVLGGELFF
.	TRBJ1-2	.	TRBV20-1	TGCAGTACACCCGTGGGACATTCCGGCTACACCTTC	CSTPVGHSGYTF
TRBD2	TRBJ2-7	many	TRBV29-1	TGCAGCGTTGAACTTGCTAGCGGTTTGTCCTACGAGCAGTACTTC	CSVELASGLSYEQYF
.	TRBJ2-7	.	TRBV20-1	TGCAGTGCTAGAGATCGCGGCCGACCCTACGAGCAGTACTTC	CSARDRGRPYEQYF
.	TRBJ2-7	many	TRBV28	TGTGCCAGCAGGTCTTCCGGGAGGCAGTACTTC	CASRSSGRQYF
.	TRBJ1-2	.	TRBV20-1	TGCAGTGCTAGCCAGCACAGCGATAACTATGGCTACACCTTC	CSASQHSDNYGYTF
.	TRBJ2-5	.	TRBV12-3/TRBV12-4	TGTGCCAGCAGTTTTGGGGGCTCAGGGGAGACCCAGTACTTC	CASSFGGSGETQYF
.	TRBJ2-7	.	TRBV19	TGTGCCAGTAGCCCTTGGGAGTCCACCTACGAGCAGTACTTC	CASSPWESTYEQYF
TRBD1	TRBJ1-3	once	TRBV27	TGTGCCAGCAGCTCGACAGGGGGGTTAACTGGAAACACCATATATTTT	CASSSTGGLTGNTIYF
.	TRBJ2-3	few	TRBV7-2	TGTGCCACCCGGGTTCCACCCACAGATACGCAGTATTTT	CATRVPPTDTQYF
.	TRBJ2-7	.	TRBV27	TGTGCCAGCAGTTCTAGCGCCGCCGGGACCCTACCAAGCGAGCAGTACTTC	CASSSSAAGTLPSEQYF
TRBD2	TRBJ2-2	many	TRBV12-3/TRBV12-4	TGTGCCAGCAGGCTAGCGGCCCGGAACACCGGGGAGCTGTTTTTT	CASRLAARNTGELFF
TRBD1	TRBJ2-3	few	TRBV12-3/TRBV12-4	TGTGCCAGCAGTCCCGATGCGACAGGGGGCACAGATACGCAGTATTTT	CASSPDATGGTDTQYF